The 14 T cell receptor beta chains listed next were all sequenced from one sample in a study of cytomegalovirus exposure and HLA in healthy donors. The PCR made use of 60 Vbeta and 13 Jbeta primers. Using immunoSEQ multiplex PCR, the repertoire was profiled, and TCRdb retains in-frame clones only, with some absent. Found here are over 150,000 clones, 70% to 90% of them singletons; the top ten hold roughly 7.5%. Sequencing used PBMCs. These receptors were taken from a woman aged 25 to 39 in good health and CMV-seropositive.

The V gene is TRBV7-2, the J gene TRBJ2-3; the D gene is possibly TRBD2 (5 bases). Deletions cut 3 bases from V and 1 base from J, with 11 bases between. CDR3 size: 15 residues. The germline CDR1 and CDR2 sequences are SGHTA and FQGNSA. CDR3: CASSLRVLGTDTQYF. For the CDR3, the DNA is TGTGCCAGCAGCTTGAGGGTTTTGGGCACAGATACGCAGTATTTT.

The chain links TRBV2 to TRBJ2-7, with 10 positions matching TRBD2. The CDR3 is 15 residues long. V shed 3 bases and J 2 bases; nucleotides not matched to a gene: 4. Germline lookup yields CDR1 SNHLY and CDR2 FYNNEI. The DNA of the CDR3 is TGTGCCAGCAGTGAGATAGCGGGGGGCGCCTACGAGCAGTACTTC. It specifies CASSEIAGGAYEQYF.

CDR3: CAWSGYGEGSYEQYF. Written as DNA, the CDR3 is TGTGCCTGGAGTGGGTACGGGGAGGGCTCCTACGAGCAGTACTTC. The chain couples TRBV30 to TRBJ2-7, with 7 positions matching TRBD2. The germline gives CDR1 GTSNPN, CDR2 SVGIG (reference sequence). The CDR3 is 15 residues long. The J segment lost 0 bases and the V segment lost 1 base, leaving 6 bases of the junction unmatched.

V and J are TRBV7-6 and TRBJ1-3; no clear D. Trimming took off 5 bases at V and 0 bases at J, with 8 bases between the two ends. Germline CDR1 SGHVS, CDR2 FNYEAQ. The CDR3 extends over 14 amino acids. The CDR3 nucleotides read TGTGCCAGCAGCCCCCGGGTCTCTGGAAACACCATATATTTT. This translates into CASSPRVSGNTIYF.

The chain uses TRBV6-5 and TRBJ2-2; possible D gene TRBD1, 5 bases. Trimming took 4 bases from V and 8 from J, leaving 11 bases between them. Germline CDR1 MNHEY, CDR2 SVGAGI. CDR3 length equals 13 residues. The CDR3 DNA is TGTGCCAGCAGTTTAAGGGGTAATGGGGAGCTGTTTTTT. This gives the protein CASSLRGNGELFF.

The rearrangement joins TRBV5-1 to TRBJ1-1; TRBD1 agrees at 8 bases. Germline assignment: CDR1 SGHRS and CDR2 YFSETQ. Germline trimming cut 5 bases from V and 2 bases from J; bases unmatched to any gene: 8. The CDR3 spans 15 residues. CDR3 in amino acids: CASRTTGGGNTEAFF. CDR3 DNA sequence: TGCGCCAGCAGGACTACAGGGGGAGGCAACACTGAAGCTTTCTTT.

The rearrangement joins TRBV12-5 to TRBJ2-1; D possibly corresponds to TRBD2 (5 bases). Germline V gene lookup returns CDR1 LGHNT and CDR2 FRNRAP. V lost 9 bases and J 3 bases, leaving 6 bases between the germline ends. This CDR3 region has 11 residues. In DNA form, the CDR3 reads TGTGCTAGGGGGAGCTACAATGAGCAGTTCTTC. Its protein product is CARGSYNEQFF.

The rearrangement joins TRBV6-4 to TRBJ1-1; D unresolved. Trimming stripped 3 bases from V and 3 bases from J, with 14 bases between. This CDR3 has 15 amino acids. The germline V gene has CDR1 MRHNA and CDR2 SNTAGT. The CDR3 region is CASSESGLFDTEAFF. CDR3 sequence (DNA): TGTGCCAGCAGTGAATCTGGCCTCTTCGACACTGAAGCTTTCTTT.

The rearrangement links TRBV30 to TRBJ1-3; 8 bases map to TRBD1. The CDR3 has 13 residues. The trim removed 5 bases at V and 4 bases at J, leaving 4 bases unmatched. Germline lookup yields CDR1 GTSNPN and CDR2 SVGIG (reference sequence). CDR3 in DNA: TGTGCCTGGGTGGGACAGGTCGGAAACACCATATATTTT. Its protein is CAWVGQVGNTIYF.

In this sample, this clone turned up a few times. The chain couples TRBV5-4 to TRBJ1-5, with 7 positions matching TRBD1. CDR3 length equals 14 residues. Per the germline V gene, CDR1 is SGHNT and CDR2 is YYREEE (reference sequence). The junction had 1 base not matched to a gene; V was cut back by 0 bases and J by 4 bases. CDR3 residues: CASSLAGGNQPQHF. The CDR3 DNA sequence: TGTGCCAGCAGCTTGGCAGGGGGAAATCAGCCCCAGCATTTT.

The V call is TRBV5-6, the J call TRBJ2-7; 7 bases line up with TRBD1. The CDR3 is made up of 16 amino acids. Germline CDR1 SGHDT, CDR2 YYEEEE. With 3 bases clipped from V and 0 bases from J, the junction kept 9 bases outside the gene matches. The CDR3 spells CASSSGTVRISYEQYF. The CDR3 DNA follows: TGTGCCAGCAGCTCCGGGACAGTAAGAATCTCCTACGAGCAGTACTTC.

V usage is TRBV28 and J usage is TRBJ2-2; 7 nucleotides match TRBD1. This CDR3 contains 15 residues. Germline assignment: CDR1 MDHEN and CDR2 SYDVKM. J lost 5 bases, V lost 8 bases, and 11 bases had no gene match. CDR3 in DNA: TGTGCCAGCTTAAGGGACAGCTTATGGACCGGGGAGCTGTTTTTT. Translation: CASLRDSLWTGELFF. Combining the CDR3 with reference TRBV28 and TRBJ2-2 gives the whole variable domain DVKVTQSSRYLVKRTGEKVFLECVQDMDHENMFWYRQDPGLGLRLIYFSYDVKMKEKGDIPEGYSVSREKKERFSLILESASTNQTSMYLCASLRDSLWTGELFFGEGSRLTVL.

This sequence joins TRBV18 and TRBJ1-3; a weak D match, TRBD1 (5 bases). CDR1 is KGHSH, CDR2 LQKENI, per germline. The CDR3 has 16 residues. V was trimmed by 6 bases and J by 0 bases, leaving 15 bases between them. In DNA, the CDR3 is TGTGCCAGCTCGCTCCAGGGATGGGGCTCTGGAAACACCATATATTTT. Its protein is CASSLQGWGSGNTIYF.

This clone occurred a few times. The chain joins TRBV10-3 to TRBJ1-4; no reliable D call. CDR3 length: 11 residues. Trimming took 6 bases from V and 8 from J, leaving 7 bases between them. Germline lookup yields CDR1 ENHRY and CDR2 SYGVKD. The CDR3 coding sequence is TGTGCCATCAGGAGTGAAGAAAAACTGTTTTTT. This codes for CAIRSEEKLFF.